The clone carrying this T cell receptor (beta chain) was recorded a few times. Its antigen is undetermined. The data were obtained in a study of cytomegalovirus exposure and HLA in healthy donors. About the research overall: Unique TCRs from HLA-typed donors, approximately 80 million of them, were held in an early data release.

A multiplex PCR was run with 60 Vbeta primers and 13 Jbeta primers. Sequencing used immunoSEQ multiplex PCR; TCRdb keeps in-frame clones, though not all of them. The sample lists fewer than 130,000 clones; about 73% were seen once. General observations from the study: A later analysis reportedly found fewer N-insertions in an Asian-associated ancestry cluster than the roughly 700-donor mean. Prior analysis indicated that the majority of TCR beta V segments exhibited productivity approximately 87% or approximately 30% of the time.

V was trimmed by 5 bases and J by 6 bases, leaving 20 bases between them. The germline gives CDR1 SGHDT, CDR2 YYEEEE. The CDR3 is 15 residues long. Sequenced input: PBMCs. The origin of this receptor is a woman aged 25 to 39 in good health and CMV-seronegative. V and J are TRBV5-6 and TRBJ1-1, with D maybe TRBD1 (5 bases). CDR3 coding DNA: TGTGCCAGCAGTCATCCTAGGACACCTGCCTCTGAAGCTTTCTTT. Amino acid sequence: CASSHPRTPASEAFF.